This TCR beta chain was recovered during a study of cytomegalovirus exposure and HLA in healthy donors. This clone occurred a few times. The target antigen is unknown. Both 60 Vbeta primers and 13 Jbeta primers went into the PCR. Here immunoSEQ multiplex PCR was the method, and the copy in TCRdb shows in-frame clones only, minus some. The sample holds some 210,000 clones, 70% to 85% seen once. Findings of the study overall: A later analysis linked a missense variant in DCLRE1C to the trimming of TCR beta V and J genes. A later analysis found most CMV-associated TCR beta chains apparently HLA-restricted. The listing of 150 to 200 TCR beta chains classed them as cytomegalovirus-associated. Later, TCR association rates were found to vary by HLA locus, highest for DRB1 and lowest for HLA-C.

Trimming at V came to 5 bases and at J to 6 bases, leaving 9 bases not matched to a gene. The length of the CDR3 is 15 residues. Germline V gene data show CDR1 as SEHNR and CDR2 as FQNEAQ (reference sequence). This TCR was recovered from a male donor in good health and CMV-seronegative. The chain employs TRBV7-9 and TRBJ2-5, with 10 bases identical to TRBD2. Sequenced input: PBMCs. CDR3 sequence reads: CASSPRGTSAKTQYF. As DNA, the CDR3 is TGTGCCAGCAGCCCACGGGGGACTAGCGCAAAGACCCAGTACTTC.